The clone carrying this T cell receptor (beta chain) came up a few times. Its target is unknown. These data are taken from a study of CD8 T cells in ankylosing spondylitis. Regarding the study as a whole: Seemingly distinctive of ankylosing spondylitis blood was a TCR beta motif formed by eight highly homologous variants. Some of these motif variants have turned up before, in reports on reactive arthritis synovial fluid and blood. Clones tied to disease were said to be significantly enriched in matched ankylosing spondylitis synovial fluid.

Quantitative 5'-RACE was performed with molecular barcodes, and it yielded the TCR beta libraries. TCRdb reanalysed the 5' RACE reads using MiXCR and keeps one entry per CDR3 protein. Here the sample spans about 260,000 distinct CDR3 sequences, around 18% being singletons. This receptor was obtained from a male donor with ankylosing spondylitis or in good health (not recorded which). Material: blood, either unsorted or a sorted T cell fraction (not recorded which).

The CDR3 loop is CSASPTGGGPQHF. The CDR3 DNA reads as TGCAGTGCTAGTCCTACAGGGGGTGGGCCCCAGCATTTT. This chain links TRBV20-1 with TRBJ1-5, with 8 bases aligning to TRBD1. This CDR3 comprises 13 residues. Looked up from germline, CDR1 is DFQATT and CDR2 is SNEGSKA (reference sequence). Trimming took 3 bases from V and 9 from J; bases not matched to a gene: 7.